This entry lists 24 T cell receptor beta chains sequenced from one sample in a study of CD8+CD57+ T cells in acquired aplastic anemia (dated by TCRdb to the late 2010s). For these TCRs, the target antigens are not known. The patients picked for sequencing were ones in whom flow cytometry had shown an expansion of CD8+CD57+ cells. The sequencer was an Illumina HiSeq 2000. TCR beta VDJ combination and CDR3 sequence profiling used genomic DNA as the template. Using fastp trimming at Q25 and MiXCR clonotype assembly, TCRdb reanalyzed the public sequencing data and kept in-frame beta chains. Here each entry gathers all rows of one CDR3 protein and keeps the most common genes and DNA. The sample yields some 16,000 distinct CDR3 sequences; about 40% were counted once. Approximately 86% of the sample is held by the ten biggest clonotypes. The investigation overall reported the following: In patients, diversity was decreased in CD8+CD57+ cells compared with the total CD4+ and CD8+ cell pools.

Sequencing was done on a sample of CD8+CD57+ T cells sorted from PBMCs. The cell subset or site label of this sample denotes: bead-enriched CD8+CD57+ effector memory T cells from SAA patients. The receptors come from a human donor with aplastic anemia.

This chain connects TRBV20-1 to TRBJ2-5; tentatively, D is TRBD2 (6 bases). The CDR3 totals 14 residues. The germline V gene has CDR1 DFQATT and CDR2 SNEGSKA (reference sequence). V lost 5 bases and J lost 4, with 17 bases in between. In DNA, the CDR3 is TGCAGTGCTGGAGGGACGGGGAGTCGAGAGACCCAGTACTTC. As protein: CSAGGTGSRETQYF.

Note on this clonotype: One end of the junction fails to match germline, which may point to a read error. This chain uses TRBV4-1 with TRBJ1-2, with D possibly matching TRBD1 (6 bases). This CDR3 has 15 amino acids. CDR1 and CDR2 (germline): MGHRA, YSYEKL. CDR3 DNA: TGCGCCAGCGGCCAGGTCCCAGGGGTAGGCTATGGCTACACCTTC. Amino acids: CASGQVPGVGYGYTF.

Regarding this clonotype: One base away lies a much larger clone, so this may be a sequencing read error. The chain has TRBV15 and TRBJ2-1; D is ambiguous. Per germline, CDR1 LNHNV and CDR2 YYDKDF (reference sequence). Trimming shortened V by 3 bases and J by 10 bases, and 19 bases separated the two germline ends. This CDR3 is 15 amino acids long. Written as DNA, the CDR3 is TGTGCCACCAGCAGCTCCTCGGACCCCCCCGGGGAGCAGTTCTTC. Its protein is CATSSSSDPPGEQFF.

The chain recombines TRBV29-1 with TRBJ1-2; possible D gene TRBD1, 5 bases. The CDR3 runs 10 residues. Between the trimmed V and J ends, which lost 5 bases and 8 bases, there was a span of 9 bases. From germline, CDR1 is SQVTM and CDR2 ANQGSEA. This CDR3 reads CSVLGEGYTF. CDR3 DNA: TGCAGCGTTCTAGGGGAAGGCTACACCTTC. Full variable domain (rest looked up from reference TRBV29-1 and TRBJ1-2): SAVISQKPSRDICQRGTSLTIQCQVDSQVTMMFWYRQQPGQSLTLIATANQGSEATYESGFVIDKFPISRPNLTFSTLTVSNMSPEDSSIYLCSVLGEGYTFGSGTRLTVV.

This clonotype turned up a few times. CDR3 bases: TGTGCCACCAGCAGAGATCTCGGGGTGGGACAGGGATTAAACAATAATTCACCCCTCCACTTT. Translated: CATSRDLGVGQGLNNNSPLHF. V gene TRBV15 combines with J gene TRBJ1-6; the match to TRBD1 covers 9 bases. This CDR3 spans 21 amino acids. From germline, CDR1 is LNHNV and CDR2 YYDKDF (reference sequence). Trimming removed 0 bases from V and 5 bases from J; junction bases left unmatched: 17.

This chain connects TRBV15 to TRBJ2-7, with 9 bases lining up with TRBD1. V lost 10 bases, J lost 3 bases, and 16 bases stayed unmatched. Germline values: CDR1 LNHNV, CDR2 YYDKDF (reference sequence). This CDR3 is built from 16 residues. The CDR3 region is CASSYTTGGEFYEQYF. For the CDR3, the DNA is TGTGCCAGCAGTTACACTACAGGGGGCGAATTCTACGAGCAGTACTTC.

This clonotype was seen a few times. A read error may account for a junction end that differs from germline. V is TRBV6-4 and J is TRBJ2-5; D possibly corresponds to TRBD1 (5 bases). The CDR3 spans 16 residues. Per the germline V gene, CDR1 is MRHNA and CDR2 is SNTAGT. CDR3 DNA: TGTGCTAGCAGTGAAGGCGCGGCAGGGCCCCAAGAGACCCAGTACTTC. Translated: CASSEGAAGPQETQYF.

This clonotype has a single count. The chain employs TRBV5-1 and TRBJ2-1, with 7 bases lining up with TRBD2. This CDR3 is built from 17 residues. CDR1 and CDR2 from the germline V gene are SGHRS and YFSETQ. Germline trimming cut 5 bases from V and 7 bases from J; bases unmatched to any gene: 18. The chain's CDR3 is CASRERLAGGAGNEQFF. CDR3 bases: TGCGCCAGCAGGGAGCGACTAGCAGGAGGGGCGGGGAATGAGCAGTTCTTC.

CDR3 region: CASPQGANTEAFF. CDR3 sequence (DNA): TGTGCCAGCCCCCAGGGGGCGAACACTGAAGCTTTCTTT. The chain has TRBV7-9 and TRBJ1-1, with 8 bases matching TRBD1. The CDR3 extends over 13 amino acids. V dropped 8 bases and J dropped 1; count of bases not matched to a gene: 3. CDR1 and CDR2 (germline): SEHNR, FQNEAQ (reference sequence). Full variable domain (missing parts from reference TRBV7-9 and TRBJ1-1): DTGVSQNPRHKITKRGQNVTFRCDPISEHNRLYWYRQTLGQGPEFLTYFQNEAQLEKSRLLSDRFSAERPKGSFSTLEIQRTEQGDSAMYLCASPQGANTEAFFGQGTRLTVV.

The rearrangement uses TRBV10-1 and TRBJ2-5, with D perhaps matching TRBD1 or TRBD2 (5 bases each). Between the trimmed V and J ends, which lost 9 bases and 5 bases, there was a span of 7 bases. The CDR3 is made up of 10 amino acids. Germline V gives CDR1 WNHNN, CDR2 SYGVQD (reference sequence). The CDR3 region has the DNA TGCGCCAGTGAGGGGGAGACCCAGTACTTC. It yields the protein CASEGETQYF.

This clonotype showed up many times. The CDR3 loop reads CASGRLRGGYEQYF. The CDR3 coding sequence is TGTGCCAGCGGCCGCCTACGAGGGGGCTACGAGCAGTACTTC. V usage is TRBV7-4 and J usage is TRBJ2-7, with D possibly being TRBD1 (6 bases). Germline CDR1 SGHVT, CDR2 SQSDAQ. The CDR3 sequence is 14 residues long. The V and J ends lost 8 bases and 3 bases respectively, with 17 bases between them.

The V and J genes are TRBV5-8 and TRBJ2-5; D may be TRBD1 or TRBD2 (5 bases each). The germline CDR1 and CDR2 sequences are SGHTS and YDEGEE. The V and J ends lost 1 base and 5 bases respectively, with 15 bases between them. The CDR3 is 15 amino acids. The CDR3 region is CASSLSPGPGETQYF. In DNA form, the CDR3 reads TGTGCCAGCAGCTTGTCGCCGGGACCGGGGGAGACCCAGTACTTC.

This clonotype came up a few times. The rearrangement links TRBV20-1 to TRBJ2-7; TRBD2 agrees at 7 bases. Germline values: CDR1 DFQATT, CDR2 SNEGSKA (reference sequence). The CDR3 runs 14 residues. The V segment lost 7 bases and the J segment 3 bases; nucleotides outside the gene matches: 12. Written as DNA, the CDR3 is TGCAGTGTTCCTCGCGGGGGTGAGGTCTACGAGCAGTACTTC. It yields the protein CSVPRGGEVYEQYF.

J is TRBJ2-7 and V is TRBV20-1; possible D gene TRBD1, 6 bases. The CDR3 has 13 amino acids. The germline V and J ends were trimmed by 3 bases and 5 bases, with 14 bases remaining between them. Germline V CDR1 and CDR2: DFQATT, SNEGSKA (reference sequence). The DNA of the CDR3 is TGCAGTGCTAGTACGACAGGACGCCACGAGCAGTACTTC. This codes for CSASTTGRHEQYF.

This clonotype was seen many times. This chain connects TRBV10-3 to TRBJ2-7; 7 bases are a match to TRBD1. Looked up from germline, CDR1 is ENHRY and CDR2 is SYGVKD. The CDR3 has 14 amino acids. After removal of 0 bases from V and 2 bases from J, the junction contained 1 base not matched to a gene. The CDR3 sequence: CAISESGQTYEQYF. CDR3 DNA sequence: TGTGCCATCAGTGAGTCGGGACAGACCTACGAGCAGTACTTC.

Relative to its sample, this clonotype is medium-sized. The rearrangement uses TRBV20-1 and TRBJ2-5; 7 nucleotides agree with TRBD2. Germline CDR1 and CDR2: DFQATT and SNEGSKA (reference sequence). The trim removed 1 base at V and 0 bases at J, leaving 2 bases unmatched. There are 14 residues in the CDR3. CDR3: CSARGGLNQETQYF. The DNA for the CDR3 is TGCAGTGCTAGAGGGGGACTAAACCAAGAGACCCAGTACTTC.

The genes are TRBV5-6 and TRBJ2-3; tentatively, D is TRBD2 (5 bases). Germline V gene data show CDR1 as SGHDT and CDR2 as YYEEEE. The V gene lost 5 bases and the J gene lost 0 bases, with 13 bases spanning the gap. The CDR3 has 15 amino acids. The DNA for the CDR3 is TGTGCCAGCAGGTCGGGGAAAGGGAGCACAGATACGCAGTATTTT. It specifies CASRSGKGSTDTQYF. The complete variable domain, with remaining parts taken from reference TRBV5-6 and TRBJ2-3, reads DAGVTQSPTHLIKTRGQQVTLRCSPKSGHDTVSWYQQALGQGPQFIFQYYEEEERQRGNFPDRFSGHQFPNYSSELNVNALLLGDSALYLCASRSGKGSTDTQYFGPGTRLTVL.

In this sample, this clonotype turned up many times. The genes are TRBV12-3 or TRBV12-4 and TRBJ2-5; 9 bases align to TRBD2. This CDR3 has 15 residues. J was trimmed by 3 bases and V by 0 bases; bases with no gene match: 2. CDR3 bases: TGTGCCAGCAGTTTAGCTTTAGCGGGGGAAGAGACCCAGTACTTC. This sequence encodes CASSLALAGEETQYF.

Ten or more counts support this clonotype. The CDR3 bases are TGTGCCAGCAGCACGGGGGCAGATACGCAGTATTTT. Translating gives CASSTGADTQYF. The rearrangement uses TRBV12-3 or TRBV12-4 and TRBJ2-3, with D possibly being TRBD2 (6 bases). The CDR3 length is 12 residues. V was clipped by 6 bases and J by 4 bases, with 8 bases between them.

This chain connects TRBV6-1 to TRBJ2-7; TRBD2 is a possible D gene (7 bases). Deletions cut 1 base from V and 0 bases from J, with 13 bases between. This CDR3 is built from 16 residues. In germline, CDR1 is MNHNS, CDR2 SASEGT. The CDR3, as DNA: TGTGCCAGCAGTGAAGATGCGGGGGCGAGCTCCTACGAGCAGTACTTC. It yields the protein CASSEDAGASSYEQYF.

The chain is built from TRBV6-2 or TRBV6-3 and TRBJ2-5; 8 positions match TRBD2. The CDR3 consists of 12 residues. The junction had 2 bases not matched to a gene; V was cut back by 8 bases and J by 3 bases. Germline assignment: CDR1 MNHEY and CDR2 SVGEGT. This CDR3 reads CASRREEETQYF. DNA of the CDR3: TGTGCCAGCCGGCGGGAGGAAGAGACCCAGTACTTC.

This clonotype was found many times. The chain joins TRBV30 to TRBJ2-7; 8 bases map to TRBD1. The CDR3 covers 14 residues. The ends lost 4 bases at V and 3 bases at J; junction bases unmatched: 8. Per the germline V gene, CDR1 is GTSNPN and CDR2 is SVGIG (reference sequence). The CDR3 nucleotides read TGTGCCTGGACTAATGGACAGGGACTCTACGAGCAGTACTTC. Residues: CAWTNGQGLYEQYF.

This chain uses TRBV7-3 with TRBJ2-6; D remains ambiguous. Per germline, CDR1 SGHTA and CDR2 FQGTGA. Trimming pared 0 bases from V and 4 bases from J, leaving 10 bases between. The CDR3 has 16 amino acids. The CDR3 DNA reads TGTGCCAGCAGCTTAACTACTAAAACCGGGGCCAACGTCCTGACTTTC. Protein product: CASSLTTKTGANVLTF. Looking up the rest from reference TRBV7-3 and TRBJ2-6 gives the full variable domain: GAGVSQTPSNKVTEKGKYVELRCDPISGHTALYWYRQSLGQGPEFLIYFQGTGAADDSGLPNDRFFAVRPEGSVSTLKIQRTERGDSAVYLCASSLTTKTGANVLTFGAGSRLTVL.

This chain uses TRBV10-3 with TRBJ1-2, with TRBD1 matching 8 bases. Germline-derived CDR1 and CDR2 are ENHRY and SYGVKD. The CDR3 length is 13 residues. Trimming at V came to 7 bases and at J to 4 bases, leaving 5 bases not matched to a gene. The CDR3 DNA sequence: TGTGCCATCACCAAAACAGGGGGCTATGGCTACACCTTC. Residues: CAITKTGGYGYTF.